What follows is one T cell receptor beta chain and its context. The antigen remains unidentified. The data derive from a study of shared clonotypes between healthy human individuals. Study results and limitations: Clonotypes shared by all four donors outscored non-shared clonotypes in generation probability.

A CD45RA-negative memory subset and a CD45RA+ naive subset were separated from the CD4+ cells. Germline V gene sequence: CDR1 MDHEN, CDR2 SYDVKM. The CDR3 totals 14 residues. V was shortened by 2 bases and J by 8 bases, with 13 bases between the two germline ends. Sequencing was performed with immunoSEQ multiplex PCR; in TCRdb, only in-frame clones are kept and a portion is missing. The table has 2 million to 2.5 million clones, 90% to 95% seen once. Sequencing was performed on naive CD4+ T cells from PBMCs. The subset was: CD45RA+ positively selected. The genes are TRBV28 and TRBJ1-5, with D unclear. This sequence was found in a man younger than 30 in good health. Some clones in this sample may be carry-over from other donors' samples. CDR3 loop: CASSLGSRAEPQHF. CDR3 DNA: TGTGCCAGCAGTTTAGGTAGTCGCGCCGAGCCCCAGCATTTT.